A single sample gave rise to the 16 T cell receptor beta chains below, sequenced in a study of post-analysis software for immune sequencing data. Regarding the study as a whole: Relative to controls, patients had about five TRBV segments at higher frequency, with TRBV5-6, TRBV5-1 and TRBV20-1 among these.

The antigens of these receptors remain unknown. Built from TCR beta cDNA, the libraries had unique molecular identifiers in them. Using its own MiXCR run on the PCR reads, TCRdb lists one record per CDR3 protein. The sample has roughly 650,000 distinct CDR3 sequences, 59% seen once. Sequencing used blood. The receptors were gathered from a girl aged 2-15 years with multiple sclerosis.

The chain is built from TRBV20-1 and TRBJ2-3, with D unclear. The CDR3 runs to 16 residues. V lost 6 bases, J lost 0 bases, and 19 bases lay in between. Germline values: CDR1 DFQATT, CDR2 SNEGSKA (reference sequence). This chain's CDR3 is CSALPGSRYSTDTQYF. CDR3 sequence (DNA): TGCAGTGCCCTACCGGGCTCCCGCTATAGCACAGATACGCAGTATTTT.

The chain has TRBV7-2 and TRBJ2-3, with TRBD2 matching 13 bases. Germline V gene data show CDR1 as SGHTA and CDR2 as FQGNSA. Trimming cost V 8 bases and J 0 bases; bases outside gene matches: 11. This CDR3 is built from 18 residues. As DNA, the CDR3 is TGTGCCAGCCGATCGCCGGGACTAGCGGGGCCTAGCACAGATACGCAGTATTTT. Translated: CASRSPGLAGPSTDTQYF. Combining the CDR3 with reference TRBV7-2 and TRBJ2-3 gives the whole variable domain GAGVSQSPSNKVTEKGKDVELRCDPISGHTALYWYRQSLGQGLEFLIYFQGNSAPDKSGLPSDRFSAERTGGSVSTLTIQRTQQEDSAVYLCASRSPGLAGPSTDTQYFGPGTRLTVL.

This sequence joins TRBV29-1 and TRBJ2-1; weak D call: TRBD1 (5 bases). Trimming pared 3 bases from V and 5 bases from J, leaving 11 bases between. The germline gives CDR1 SQVTM, CDR2 ANQGSEA. This CDR3 is 13 amino acids long. Here the CDR3 reads CSVDRVGDNEQFF. The CDR3, as DNA: TGCAGCGTTGACAGGGTCGGCGACAATGAGCAGTTCTTC.

This clonotype has just a few counts. The chain uses TRBV6-5 and TRBJ2-7; 14 nucleotides match TRBD2. V lost 6 bases and J lost 7; bases outside the gene matches: 5. The germline V gene has CDR1 MNHEY and CDR2 SVGAGI. The CDR3 runs 14 residues. The CDR3 nucleotides are TGTGCCAGCAGACGCGGACTAGCGGGGGGTGAGCAGTACTTC. This codes for CASRRGLAGGEQYF.

This clonotype was seen a few times. This sequence joins TRBV12-3 or TRBV12-4 and TRBJ2-1, with 8 bases aligning to TRBD1. The CDR3 loop spans 15 amino acids. The junction had 9 bases not matched to a gene; V was cut back by 5 bases and J by 6 bases. The CDR3 coding sequence is TGTGCCAGCAGTGGCCGGACAGGGCTAAGCAATGAGCAGTTCTTC. Encoded protein: CASSGRTGLSNEQFF.

The V gene is TRBV7-2, the J gene TRBJ2-1; the match to TRBD2 covers 13 bases. CDR3 length equals 16 residues. Germline CDR1 is SGHTA and CDR2 is FQGNSA. Unmatched junction bases numbered 4, after V lost 5 bases and J lost 3 bases. The CDR3 bases are TGTGCCAGCAGCCCGGGGACTAGCGGGGTCTACAATGAGCAGTTCTTC. As protein: CASSPGTSGVYNEQFF.

This clonotype was seen a few times. The chain recombines TRBV20-1 with TRBJ2-7, with D perhaps matching TRBD1 (6 bases). Per germline, CDR1 DFQATT and CDR2 SNEGSKA (reference sequence). The CDR3 is 11 residues long. The DNA of the CDR3 is TGCAGCTCCTCGTACAGGGACGAGCAGTACTTC. Its translation is CSSSYRDEQYF.

V usage is TRBV7-9 and J usage is TRBJ2-1, with D perhaps TRBD1 (5 bases). V was cut by 5 bases and J by 10 bases, with 15 bases left in between. CDR1 and CDR2 (germline): SEHNR, FQNEAQ (reference sequence). The CDR3 spans 13 residues. CDR3 sequence: CASSPGASREQFF. CDR3 coding DNA: TGTGCCAGCAGCCCTGGGGCGTCGAGGGAGCAGTTCTTC.

The rearrangement uses TRBV29-1 and TRBJ2-5; TRBD2 might be the D (5 bases). The V end lost 4 bases, the J end lost 3 bases, and 12 bases lay between the germline ends. The CDR3 totals 13 residues. Germline values: CDR1 SQVTM, CDR2 ANQGSEA. The CDR3 is CSVGGSRKETQYF. The CDR3 DNA follows: TGCAGCGTTGGAGGGAGCCGGAAAGAGACCCAGTACTTC.

Comment on this clonotype: The CDR3 end shows no conserved phenylalanine or tryptophan, and so a read error is likely. The chain carries TRBV14 and TRBJ2-3, with 10 bases that match TRBD1. This CDR3 region has 18 residues. CDR1 and CDR2 (germline): SGHDN, FVKESK. Trimming at V came to 6 bases and at J to 0 bases, leaving 12 bases not matched to a gene. In DNA form, the CDR3 reads TGTGCCAGCAGTCTCGGGACAGGGGTTTGGACTAGCACAGATACGCAGTATTTG. It yields the protein CASSLGTGVWTSTDTQYL.

The chain recombines TRBV21-1 with TRBJ2-5; TRBD1, the table's D call, lacks a check against the DNA. TRBV21-1 is shown as a pseudogene. CDR3 length: 14 residues. CDR3 amino acids: CASTKDSPQETQYF. DNA of the CDR3: TGTGCCAGCACCAAGGACAGCCCGCAAGAGACCCAGTACTTC.

The chain recombines TRBV29-1 with TRBJ1-1; D possibly corresponds to TRBD1 (5 bases). The CDR3 spans 16 residues. Germline CDR1 SQVTM, CDR2 ANQGSEA. The V gene lost 6 bases and the J gene lost 1 base, with 21 bases spanning the gap. The CDR3 coding sequence is TGCAGCGTCGGACAAAGGGACGGAGTCGCGAACACTGAAGCTTTCTTT. Residues: CSVGQRDGVANTEAFF. Using reference TRBV29-1 and TRBJ1-1 for the parts outside the CDR3, the full variable domain is SAVISQKPSRDICQRGTSLTIQCQVDSQVTMMFWYRQQPGQSLTLIATANQGSEATYESGFVIDKFPISRPNLTFSTLTVSNMSPEDSSIYLCSVGQRDGVANTEAFFGQGTRLTVV.

This CDR3 is CASSEDSTGKTEAFF. CDR3 coding DNA: TGCGCCAGCAGCGAGGACTCAACAGGGAAAACTGAAGCTTTCTTT. The V call is TRBV5-1, the J call TRBJ1-1; possibly TRBD1 for D (6 bases). Germline V lookup: CDR1 SGHRS, CDR2 YFSETQ. Trimming shortened V by 4 bases and J by 5 bases, and 18 bases separated the two germline ends. The CDR3 has 15 amino acids.

This clonotype was seen a handful of times. The chain employs TRBV6-2 or TRBV6-3 and TRBJ2-3; possibly TRBD1 or TRBD2 for D (5 bases each). Germline V gene sequence: CDR1 MNHEY, CDR2 SVGEGT. The CDR3 has 14 residues. V lost 6 bases to trimming and J lost 5 bases, with 15 bases between them. This CDR3 reads CASRPSGTRDTQYF. The CDR3 DNA follows: TGTGCCAGCAGACCCTCGGGGACCCGAGATACGCAGTATTTT.

The V and J genes are TRBV7-2 and TRBJ2-5, with D unresolved. The germline V gene encodes CDR1 SGHTA and CDR2 FQGNSA. V lost 5 bases and J lost 4, with 14 bases in between. This CDR3 spans 14 amino acids. The CDR3 DNA reads as TGTGCCAGCAGCCTCCGACAAACCCGAGAGACCCAGTACTTC. Its translation is CASSLRQTRETQYF.

The CDR3, as DNA: TGTGCCAGCAGCGACCCTAACTCCTACGAGCAGTACTTC. This sequence encodes CASSDPNSYEQYF. The rearrangement links TRBV9 to TRBJ2-7; D unresolved. CDR3 length: 13 residues. Trimming left V 3 bases short and J 0 bases short, with 7 bases between. Germline CDR1 and CDR2: SGDLS and YYNGEE.